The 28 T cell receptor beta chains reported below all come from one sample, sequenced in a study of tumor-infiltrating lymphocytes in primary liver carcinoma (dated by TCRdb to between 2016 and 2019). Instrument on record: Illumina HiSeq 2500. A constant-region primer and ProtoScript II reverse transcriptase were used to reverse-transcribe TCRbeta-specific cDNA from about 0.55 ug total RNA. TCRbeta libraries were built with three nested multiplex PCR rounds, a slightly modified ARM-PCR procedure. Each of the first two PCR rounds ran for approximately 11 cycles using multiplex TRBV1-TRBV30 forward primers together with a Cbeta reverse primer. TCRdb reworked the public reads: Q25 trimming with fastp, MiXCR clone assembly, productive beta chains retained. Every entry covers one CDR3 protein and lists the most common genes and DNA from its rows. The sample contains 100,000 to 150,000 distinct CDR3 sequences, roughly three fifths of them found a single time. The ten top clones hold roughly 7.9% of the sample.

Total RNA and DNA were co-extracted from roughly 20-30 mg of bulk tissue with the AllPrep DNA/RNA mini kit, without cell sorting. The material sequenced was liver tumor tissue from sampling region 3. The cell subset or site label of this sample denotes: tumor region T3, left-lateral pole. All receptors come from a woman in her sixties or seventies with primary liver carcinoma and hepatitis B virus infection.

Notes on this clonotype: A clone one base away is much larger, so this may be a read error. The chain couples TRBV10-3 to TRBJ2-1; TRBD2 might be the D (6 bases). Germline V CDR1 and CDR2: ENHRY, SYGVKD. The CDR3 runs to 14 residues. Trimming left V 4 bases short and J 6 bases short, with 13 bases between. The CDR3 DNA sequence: TGTGCCATCAGTGGTCTTACTAGCATCAATGAGCAGTTCTTC. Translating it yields CAISGLTSINEQFF.

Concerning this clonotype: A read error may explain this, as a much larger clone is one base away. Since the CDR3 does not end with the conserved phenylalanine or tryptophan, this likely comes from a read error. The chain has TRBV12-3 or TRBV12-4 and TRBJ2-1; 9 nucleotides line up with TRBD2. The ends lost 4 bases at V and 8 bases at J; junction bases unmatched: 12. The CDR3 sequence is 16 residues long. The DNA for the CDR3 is TGTGCCAGCAGTTCTACTTCCGGGACTAGCATTCATGAGCAGTTCTTA. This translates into CASSSTSGTSIHEQFL.

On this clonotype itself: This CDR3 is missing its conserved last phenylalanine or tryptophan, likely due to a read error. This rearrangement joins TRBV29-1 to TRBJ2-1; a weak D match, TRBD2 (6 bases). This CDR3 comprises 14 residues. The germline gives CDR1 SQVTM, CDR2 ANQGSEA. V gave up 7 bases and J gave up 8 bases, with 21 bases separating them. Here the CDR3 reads CSAQPGLSRDEQFL. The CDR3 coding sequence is TGCAGCGCTCAGCCGGGACTTAGCCGCGATGAGCAGTTCCTC.

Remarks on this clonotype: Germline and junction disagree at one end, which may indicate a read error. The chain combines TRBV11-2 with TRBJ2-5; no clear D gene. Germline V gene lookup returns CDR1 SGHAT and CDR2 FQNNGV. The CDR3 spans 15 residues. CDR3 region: CAISKQVSPQETQYF. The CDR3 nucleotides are TGTGCCATCAGCAAGCAGGTTAGCCCGCAAGAGACCCAGTACTTC.

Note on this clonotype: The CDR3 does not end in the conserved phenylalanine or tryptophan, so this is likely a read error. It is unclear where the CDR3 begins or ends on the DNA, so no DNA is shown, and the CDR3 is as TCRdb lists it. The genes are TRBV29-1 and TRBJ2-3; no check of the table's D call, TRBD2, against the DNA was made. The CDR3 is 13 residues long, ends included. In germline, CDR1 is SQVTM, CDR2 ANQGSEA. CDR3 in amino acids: CSVGVEAGDTQYL.

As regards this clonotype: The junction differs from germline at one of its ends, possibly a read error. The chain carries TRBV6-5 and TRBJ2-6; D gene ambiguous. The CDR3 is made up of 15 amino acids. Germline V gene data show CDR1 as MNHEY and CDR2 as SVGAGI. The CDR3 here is CVSSLDESEANVLTF. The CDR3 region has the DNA TGTGTCAGCAGTTTAGACGAGTCTGAGGCCAACGTCCTGACTTTC.

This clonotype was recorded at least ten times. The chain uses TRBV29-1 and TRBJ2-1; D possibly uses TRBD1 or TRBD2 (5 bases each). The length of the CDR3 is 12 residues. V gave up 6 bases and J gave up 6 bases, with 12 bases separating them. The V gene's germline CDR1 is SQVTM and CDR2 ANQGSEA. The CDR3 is CSVGDVPNEQFF. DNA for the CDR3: TGCAGCGTGGGGGACGTTCCCAATGAGCAGTTCTTC.

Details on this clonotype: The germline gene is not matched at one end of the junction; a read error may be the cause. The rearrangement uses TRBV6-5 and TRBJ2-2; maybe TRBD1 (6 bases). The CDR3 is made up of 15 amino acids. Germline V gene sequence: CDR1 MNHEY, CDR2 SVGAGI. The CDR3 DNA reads TGTGTCAGCAATAAAATTCCGGACAGCACCGTGGAGCTGTTTTTT. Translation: CVSNKIPDSTVELFF.

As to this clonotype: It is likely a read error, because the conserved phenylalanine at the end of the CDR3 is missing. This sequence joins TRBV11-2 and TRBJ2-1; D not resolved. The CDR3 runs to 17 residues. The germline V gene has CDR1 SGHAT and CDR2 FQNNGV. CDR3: CASSLRGSASSYNEQFS. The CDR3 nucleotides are TGTGCAAGTAGCTTGCGTGGATCCGCGAGCTCTTACAATGAGCAGTTCTCC.

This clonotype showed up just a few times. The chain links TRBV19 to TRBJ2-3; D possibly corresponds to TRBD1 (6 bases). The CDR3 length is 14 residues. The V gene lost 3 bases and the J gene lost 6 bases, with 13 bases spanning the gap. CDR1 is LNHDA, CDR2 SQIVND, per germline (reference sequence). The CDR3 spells CASSMSGAADTQYF. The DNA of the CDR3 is TGTGCCAGTAGTATGTCAGGGGCCGCCGATACGCAGTATTTT.

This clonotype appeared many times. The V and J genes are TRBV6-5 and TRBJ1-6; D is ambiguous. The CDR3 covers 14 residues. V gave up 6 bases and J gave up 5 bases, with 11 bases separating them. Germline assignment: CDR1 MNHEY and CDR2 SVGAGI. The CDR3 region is CASRPPGNNSPLHF. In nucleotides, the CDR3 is TGTGCCAGCAGACCCCCGGGGAATAATTCACCCCTCCACTTT.

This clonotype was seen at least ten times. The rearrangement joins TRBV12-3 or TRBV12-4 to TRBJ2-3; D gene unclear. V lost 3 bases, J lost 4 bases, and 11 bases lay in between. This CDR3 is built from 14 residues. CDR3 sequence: CASSFQVCPDTQYF. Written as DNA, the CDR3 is TGTGCCAGCAGTTTTCAGGTTTGCCCAGATACGCAGTATTTT.

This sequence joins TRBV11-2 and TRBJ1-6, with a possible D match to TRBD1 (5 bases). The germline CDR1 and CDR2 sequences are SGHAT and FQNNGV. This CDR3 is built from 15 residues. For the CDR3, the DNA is TGTGCTGGCAGCTTAGAATGGGGGGGTAATTCACCCCTCCACTTT. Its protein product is CAGSLEWGGNSPLHF.

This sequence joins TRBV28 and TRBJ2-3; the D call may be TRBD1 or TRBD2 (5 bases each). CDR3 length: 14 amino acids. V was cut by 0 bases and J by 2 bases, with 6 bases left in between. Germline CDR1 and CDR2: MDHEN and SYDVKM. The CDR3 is CASSLWGVTDTQYF. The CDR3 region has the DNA TGTGCCAGCAGTTTATGGGGGGTCACAGATACGCAGTATTTT.

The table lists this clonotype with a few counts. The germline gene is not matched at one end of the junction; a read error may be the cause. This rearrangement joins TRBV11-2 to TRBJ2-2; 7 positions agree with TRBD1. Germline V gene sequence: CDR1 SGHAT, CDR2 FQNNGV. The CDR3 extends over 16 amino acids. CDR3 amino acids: CVSSLHRGLNTGELFF. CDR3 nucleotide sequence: TGTGTCAGCAGCTTGCACAGGGGCCTGAACACCGGGGAGCTGTTTTTT.

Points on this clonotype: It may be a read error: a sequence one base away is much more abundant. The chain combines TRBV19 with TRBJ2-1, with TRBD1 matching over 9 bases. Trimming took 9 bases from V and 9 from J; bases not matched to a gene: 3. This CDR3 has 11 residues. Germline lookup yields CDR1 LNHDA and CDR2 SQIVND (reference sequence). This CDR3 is CARDRGGEQFF. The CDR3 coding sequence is TGTGCCAGGGACAGGGGAGGTGAGCAGTTCTTC.

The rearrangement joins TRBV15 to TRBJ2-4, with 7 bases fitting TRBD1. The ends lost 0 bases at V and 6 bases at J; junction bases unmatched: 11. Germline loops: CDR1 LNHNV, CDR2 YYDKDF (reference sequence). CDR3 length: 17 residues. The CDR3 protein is CATSRDRKGAAGNIQYF. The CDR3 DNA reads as TGTGCCACCAGCAGAGATCGGAAGGGGGCAGCTGGAAACATTCAGTACTTC.

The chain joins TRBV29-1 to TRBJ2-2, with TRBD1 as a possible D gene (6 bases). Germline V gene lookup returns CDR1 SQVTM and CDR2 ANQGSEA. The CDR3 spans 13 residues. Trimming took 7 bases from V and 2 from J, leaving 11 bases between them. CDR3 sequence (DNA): TGCAGCGCACTGACAGGCAACACCGGGGAGCTGTTTTTT. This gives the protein CSALTGNTGELFF.

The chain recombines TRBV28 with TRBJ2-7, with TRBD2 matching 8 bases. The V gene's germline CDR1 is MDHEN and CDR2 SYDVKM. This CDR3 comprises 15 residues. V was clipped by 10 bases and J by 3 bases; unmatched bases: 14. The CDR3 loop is CAIRPGGGRVYEQYF. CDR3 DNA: TGTGCCATCAGACCCGGGGGGGGGCGGGTCTACGAGCAGTACTTC.

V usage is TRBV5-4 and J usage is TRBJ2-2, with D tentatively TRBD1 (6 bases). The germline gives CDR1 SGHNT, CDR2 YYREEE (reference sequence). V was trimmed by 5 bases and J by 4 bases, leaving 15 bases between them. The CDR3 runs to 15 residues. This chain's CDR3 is CASSLTGFGTGELFF. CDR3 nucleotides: TGTGCCAGCAGTCTAACAGGGTTCGGCACCGGGGAGCTGTTTTTT.

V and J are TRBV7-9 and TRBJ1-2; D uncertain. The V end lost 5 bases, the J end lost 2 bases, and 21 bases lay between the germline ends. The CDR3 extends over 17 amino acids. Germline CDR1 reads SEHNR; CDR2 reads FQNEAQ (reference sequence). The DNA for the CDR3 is TGTGCCAGCAGCCTAATCTCCTATACGGGAGGCAACTATGGCTACACCTTC. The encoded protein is CASSLISYTGGNYGYTF.

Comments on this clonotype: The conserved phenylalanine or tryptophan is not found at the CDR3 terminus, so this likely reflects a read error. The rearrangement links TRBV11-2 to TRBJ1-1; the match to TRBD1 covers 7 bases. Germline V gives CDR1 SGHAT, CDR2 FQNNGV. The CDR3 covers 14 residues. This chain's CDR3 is CAGSSQQGSTEAFS. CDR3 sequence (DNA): TGTGCCGGCAGCTCACAACAGGGGAGCACTGAAGCTTTCTCT.

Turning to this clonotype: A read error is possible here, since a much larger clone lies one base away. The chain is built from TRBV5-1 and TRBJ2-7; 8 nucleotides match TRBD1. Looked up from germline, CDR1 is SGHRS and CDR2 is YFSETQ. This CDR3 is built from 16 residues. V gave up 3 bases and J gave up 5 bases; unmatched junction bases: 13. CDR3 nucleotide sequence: TGCGCCAGCAGCTCGACTTTGCGTACAGGGGGAAACGAGCAGTACTTC. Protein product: CASSSTLRTGGNEQYF. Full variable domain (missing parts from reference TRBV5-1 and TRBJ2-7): KAGVTQTPRYLIKTRGQQVTLSCSPISGHRSVSWYQQTPGQGLQFLFEYFSETQRNKGNFPGRFSGRQFSNSRSEMNVSTLELGDSALYLCASSSTLRTGGNEQYFGPGTRLTVT.

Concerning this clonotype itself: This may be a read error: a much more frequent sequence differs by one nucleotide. The CDR3 region is CASSAQGKETRYF. The DNA for the CDR3 is TGTGCCAGCAGCGCTCAGGGGAAAGAGACCCGGTACTTC. The gene calls are TRBV6-1 and TRBJ2-5; tentative D call: TRBD1 (6 bases). CDR3 size: 13 residues. Germline assignment: CDR1 MNHNS and CDR2 SASEGT.

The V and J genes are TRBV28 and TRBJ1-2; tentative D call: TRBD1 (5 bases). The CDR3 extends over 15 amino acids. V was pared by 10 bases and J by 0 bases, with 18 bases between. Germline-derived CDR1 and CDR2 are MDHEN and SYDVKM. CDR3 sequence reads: CAIGTLVLANYGYTF. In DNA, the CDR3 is TGTGCCATCGGGACTCTTGTATTAGCTAACTATGGCTACACCTTC.

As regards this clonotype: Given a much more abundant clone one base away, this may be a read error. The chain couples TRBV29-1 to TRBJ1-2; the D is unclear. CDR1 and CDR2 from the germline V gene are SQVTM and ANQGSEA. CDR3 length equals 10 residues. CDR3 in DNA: TGCGGCGCATGGGAGCATGGCTACACCTTC. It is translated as CGAWEHGYTF.

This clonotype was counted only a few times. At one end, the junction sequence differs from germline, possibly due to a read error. The CDR3 loop is CASSAPGAKTQYF. The CDR3 DNA reads TGTGCTAGCAGCGCTCCAGGGGCAAAGACCCAGTACTTC. The V call is TRBV11-2, the J call TRBJ2-5; possibly TRBD1 for D (6 bases). The V gene's germline CDR1 is SGHAT and CDR2 FQNNGV. This CDR3 region has 13 residues. The complete variable domain, with remaining parts taken from reference TRBV11-2 and TRBJ2-5, reads EAGVAQSPRYKIIEKRQSVAFWCNPISGHATLYWYQQILGQGPKLLIQFQNNGVVDDSQLPKDRFSAERLKGVDSTLKIQPAKLEDSAVYLCASSAPGAKTQYFGPGTRLLVL.

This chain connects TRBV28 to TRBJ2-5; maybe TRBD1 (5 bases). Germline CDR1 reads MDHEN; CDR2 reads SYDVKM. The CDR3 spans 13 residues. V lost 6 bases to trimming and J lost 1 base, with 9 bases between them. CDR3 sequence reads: CASSTGFQETQYF. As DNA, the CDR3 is TGTGCCAGCAGCACAGGATTCCAAGAGACCCAGTACTTC.